Listed here are 7 T cell receptor beta chains from one sample, sequenced in a study of PD-1 blockade in classical Hodgkin lymphoma. Profiling relied on immunoSEQ multiplex PCR, and the TCRdb table lists in-frame clones only, not all of them. The table records over 15,000 clones, about nine tenths of them present only once. Indicated time point: newly diagnosed, previously untreated cHL patient sample. Sample: peripheral blood mononuclear cells (PBMCs). These receptor sequences come from a human donor with classical Hodgkin lymphoma.

CDR3 sequence: CASTPRVSTDTQYF. The CDR3 DNA is TGTGCCAGCACCCCCCGGGTTAGCACAGATACGCAGTATTTT. This chain uses TRBV5-4 with TRBJ2-3; D ambiguous. V lost 6 bases to trimming and J lost 0 bases, with 11 bases between them. The CDR3 covers 14 residues. In germline, CDR1 is SGHNT, CDR2 YYREEE (reference sequence).

V and J are TRBV6-6 and TRBJ2-2, with D possibly TRBD1 on 7 matching bases. Trimming shortened V by 5 bases and J by 5 bases, and 18 bases separated the two germline ends. The CDR3 covers 16 residues. The germline V gene has CDR1 MNHNY and CDR2 SVGAGI (reference sequence). CDR3 bases: TGTGCCAGCAGTGGGCAGGGGGGAGACCTAACCGGGGAGCTGTTTTTT. Amino acid sequence: CASSGQGGDLTGELFF.

The rearrangement uses TRBV14 and TRBJ2-1; unclear D gene. CDR3 length: 13 amino acids. Germline CDR1 reads SGHDN; CDR2 reads FVKESK. V was pared by 0 bases and J by 11 bases, with 11 bases between. This chain's CDR3 is CASSQDPAVKQFF. Written as DNA, the CDR3 is TGTGCCAGCAGCCAAGATCCGGCTGTGAAGCAGTTCTTC.

The chain carries TRBV2 and TRBJ2-2; tentative D call: TRBD1 (5 bases). Deletions cut 7 bases from V and 0 bases from J, with 9 bases between. The CDR3 loop spans 14 amino acids. CDR1 and CDR2 from the germline V gene are SNHLY and FYNNEI. CDR3: CASNGQTNTGELFF. DNA of the CDR3: TGTGCCAGCAATGGACAAACGAACACCGGGGAGCTGTTTTTT.

The rearrangement links TRBV18 to TRBJ1-1; 7 bases are a match to TRBD1. The junction had 5 bases not matched to a gene; V was cut back by 5 bases and J by 2 bases. Per the germline V gene, CDR1 is KGHSH and CDR2 is LQKENI. This CDR3 is built from 14 residues. The CDR3 bases are TGTGCCAGCTCATTGGGACAGCTAAACACTGAAGCTTTCTTT. This translates into CASSLGQLNTEAFF.

The chain has TRBV27 and TRBJ2-7, with TRBD1 matching over 7 bases. The CDR3 sequence is 13 residues long. V was clipped by 6 bases and J by 1 base; unmatched bases: 3. The germline gives CDR1 MNHEY, CDR2 SMNVEV (reference sequence). The CDR3 coding sequence is TGTGCCAGCAGCCAACAGGGGTCCTACGAGCAGTACTTC. As protein: CASSQQGSYEQYF.

This chain links TRBV7-8 with TRBJ2-7; 8 nucleotides agree with TRBD2. Germline V gives CDR1 SGHVS, CDR2 FQNEAQ. The J segment lost 2 bases and the V segment lost 5 bases, leaving 17 bases of the junction unmatched. The length of the CDR3 is 18 residues. In nucleotides, the CDR3 is TGTGCCAGCAGCAAGAGTATTGCCACTAGCGGAAACCCCTACGAGCAGTACTTC. It yields the protein CASSKSIATSGNPYEQYF.